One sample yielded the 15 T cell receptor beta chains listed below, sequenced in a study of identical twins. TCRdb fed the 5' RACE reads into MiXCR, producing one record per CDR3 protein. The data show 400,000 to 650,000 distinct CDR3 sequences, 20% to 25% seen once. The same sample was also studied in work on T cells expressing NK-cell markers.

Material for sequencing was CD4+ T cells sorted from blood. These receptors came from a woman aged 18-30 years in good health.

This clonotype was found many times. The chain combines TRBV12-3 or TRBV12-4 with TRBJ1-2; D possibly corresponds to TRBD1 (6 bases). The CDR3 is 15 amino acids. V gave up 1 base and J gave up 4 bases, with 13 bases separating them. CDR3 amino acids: CASSLEAGATYGYTF. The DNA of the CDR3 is TGTGCCAGCAGTTTAGAAGCGGGGGCAACCTATGGCTACACCTTC.

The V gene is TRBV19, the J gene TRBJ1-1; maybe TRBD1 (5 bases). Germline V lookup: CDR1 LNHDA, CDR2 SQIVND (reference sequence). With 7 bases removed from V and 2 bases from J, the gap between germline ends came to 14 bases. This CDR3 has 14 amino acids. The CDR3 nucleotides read TGTGCCAGTACCTTGACAGCGGCCAACACTGAAGCTTTCTTT. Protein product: CASTLTAANTEAFF.

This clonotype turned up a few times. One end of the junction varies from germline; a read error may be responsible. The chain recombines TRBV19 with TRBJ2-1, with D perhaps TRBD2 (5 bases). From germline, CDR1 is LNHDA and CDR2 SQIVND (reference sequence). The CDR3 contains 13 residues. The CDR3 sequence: CASSIGGYNEQFF. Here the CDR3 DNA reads TGTGCCAGCAGTATCGGAGGTTACAATGAGCAGTTCTTC.

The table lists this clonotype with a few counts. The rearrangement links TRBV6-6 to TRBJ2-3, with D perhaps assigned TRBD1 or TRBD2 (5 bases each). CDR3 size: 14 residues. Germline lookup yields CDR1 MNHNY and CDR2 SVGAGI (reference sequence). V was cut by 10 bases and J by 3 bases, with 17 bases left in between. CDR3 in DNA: TGTGCCACCTCTGGACGGGGCAGGACAGATACGCAGTATTTT. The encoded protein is CATSGRGRTDTQYF.

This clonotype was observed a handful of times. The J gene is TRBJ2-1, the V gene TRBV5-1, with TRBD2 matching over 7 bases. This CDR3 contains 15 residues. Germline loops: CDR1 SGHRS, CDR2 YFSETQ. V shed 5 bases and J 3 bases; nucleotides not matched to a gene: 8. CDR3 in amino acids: CASSERSSGYNEQFF. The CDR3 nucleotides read TGCGCCAGCAGTGAACGTTCTAGCGGCTACAATGAGCAGTTCTTC.

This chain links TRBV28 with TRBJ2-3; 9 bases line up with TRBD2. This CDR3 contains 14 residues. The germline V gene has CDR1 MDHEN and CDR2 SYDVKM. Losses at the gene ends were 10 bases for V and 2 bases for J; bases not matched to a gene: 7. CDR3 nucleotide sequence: TGTGCCATCACGACTAGCGGCTACACAGATACGCAGTATTTT. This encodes CAITTSGYTDTQYF.

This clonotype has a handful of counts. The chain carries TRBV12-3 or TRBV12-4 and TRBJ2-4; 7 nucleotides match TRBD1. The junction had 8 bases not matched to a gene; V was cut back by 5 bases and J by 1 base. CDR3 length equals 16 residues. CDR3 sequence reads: CASSPRQGGAKNIQYF. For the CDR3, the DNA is TGTGCCAGCAGTCCCCGACAGGGCGGGGCCAAAAACATTCAGTACTTC.

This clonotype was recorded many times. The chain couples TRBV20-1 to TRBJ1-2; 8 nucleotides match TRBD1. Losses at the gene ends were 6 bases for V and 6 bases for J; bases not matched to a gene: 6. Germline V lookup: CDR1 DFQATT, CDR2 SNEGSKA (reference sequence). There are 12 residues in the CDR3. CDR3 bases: TGCAGTGCCACCCGACAGGGGAATGGCTACACCTTC. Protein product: CSATRQGNGYTF.

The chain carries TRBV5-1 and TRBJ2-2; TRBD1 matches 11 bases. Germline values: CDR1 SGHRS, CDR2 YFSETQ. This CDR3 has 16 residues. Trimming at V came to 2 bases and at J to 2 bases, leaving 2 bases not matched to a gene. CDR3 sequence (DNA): TGCGCCAGCAGCTTCAGGACAGGGGGCAACACCGGGGAGCTGTTTTTT. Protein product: CASSFRTGGNTGELFF. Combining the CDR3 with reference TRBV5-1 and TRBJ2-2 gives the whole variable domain KAGVTQTPRYLIKTRGQQVTLSCSPISGHRSVSWYQQTPGQGLQFLFEYFSETQRNKGNFPGRFSGRQFSNSRSEMNVSTLELGDSALYLCASSFRTGGNTGELFFGEGSRLTVL.

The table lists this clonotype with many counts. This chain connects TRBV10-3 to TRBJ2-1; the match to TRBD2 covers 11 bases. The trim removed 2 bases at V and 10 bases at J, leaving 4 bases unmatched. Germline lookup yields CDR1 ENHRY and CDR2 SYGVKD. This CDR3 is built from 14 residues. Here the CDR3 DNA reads TGTGCCATCAGTGAGACTAGCGGGAGAAGGGAGCAGTTCTTC. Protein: CAISETSGRREQFF.

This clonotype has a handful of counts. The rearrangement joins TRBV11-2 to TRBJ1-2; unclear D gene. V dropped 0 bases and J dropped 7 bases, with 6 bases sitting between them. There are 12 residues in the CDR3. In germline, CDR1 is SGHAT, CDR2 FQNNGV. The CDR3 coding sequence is TGTGCCAGCAGCTTAGAGTTTCGTGGCTACACCTTC. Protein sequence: CASSLEFRGYTF.

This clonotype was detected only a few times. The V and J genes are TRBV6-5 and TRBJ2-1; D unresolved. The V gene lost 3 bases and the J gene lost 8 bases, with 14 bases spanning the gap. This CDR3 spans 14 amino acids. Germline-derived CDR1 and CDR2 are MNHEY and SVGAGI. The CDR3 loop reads CASSYLSRRDEQFF. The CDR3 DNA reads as TGTGCCAGCAGTTATCTGTCCCGGCGCGATGAGCAGTTCTTC.

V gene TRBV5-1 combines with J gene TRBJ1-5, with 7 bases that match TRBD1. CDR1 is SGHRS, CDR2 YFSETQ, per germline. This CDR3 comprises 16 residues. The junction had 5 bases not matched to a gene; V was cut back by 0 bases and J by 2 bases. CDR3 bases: TGCGCCAGCAGCTTGGTTCCAGGGGGAGGCAATCAGCCCCAGCATTTT. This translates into CASSLVPGGGNQPQHF.

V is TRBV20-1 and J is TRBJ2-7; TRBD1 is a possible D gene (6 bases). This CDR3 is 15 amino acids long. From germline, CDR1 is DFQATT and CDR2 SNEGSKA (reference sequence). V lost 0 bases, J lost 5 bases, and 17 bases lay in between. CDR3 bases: TGCAGTGCTAGAGAGGGACACAAAGCCGCCCACGAGCAGTACTTC. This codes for CSAREGHKAAHEQYF.

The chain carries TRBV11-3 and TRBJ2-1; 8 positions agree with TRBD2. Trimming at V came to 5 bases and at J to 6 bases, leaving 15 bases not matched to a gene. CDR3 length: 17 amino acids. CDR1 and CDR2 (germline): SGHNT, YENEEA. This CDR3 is CASSPTPGSGITNEQFF. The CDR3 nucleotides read TGTGCCAGCAGCCCAACGCCGGGTAGCGGGATTACCAATGAGCAGTTCTTC.